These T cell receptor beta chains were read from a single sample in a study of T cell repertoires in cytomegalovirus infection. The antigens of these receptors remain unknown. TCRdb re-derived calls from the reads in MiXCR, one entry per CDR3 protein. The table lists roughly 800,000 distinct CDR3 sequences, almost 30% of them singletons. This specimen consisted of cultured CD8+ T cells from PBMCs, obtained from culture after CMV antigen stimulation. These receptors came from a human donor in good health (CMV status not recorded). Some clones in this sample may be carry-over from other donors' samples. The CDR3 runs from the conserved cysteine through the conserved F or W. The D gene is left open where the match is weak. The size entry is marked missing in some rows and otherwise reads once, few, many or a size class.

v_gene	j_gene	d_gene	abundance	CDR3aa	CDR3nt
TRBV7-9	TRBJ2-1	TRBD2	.	CASSSYSGGVPEQFF	TGTGCCAGCAGCTCGTACAGCGGGGGGGTTCCGGAGCAGTTCTTC
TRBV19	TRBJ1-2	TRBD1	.	CASSVGTGATPYGYTF	TGTGCCAGTAGTGTGGGGACAGGGGCAACACCTTATGGCTACACCTTC
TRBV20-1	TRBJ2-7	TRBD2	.	CSARDGSSGGPGTYEQYF	TGCAGTGCTAGAGATGGGAGTAGCGGGGGCCCGGGAACCTACGAGCAGTACTTC
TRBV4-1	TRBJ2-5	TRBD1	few	CASSHRDSQETQYF	TGCGCCAGCAGCCATCGGGACAGCCAAGAGACCCAGTACTTC
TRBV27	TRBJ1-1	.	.	CASSRQGITEAFF	TGTGCCAGCAGCCGTCAGGGAATCACTGAAGCTTTCTTT
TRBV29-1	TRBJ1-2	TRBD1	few	CSGRDRGYGYTF	TGCAGCGGACGGGACAGGGGGTATGGCTACACCTTC
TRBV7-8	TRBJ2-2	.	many	CASSFDGELFF	TGTGCCAGCAGCTTTGACGGGGAGCTGTTTTTT
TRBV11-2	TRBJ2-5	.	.	CASSFSGREQETQYF	TGTGCCAGCAGCTTCTCCGGCAGGGAACAAGAGACCCAGTACTTC
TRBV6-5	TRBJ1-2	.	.	CASSYGHRANYGYTF	TGTGCCAGCAGTTACGGACACCGCGCCAACTATGGCTACACCTTC
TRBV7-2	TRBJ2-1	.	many	CASHYNEQFF	TGTGCCAGCCACTACAATGAGCAGTTCTTC
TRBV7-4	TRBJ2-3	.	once	CASILPSTDTQYF	TGTGCCAGCATCCTACCTAGCACAGATACGCAGTATTTT
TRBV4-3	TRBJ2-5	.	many	CASSQEVTNQETQYF	TGCGCCAGCAGCCAAGAAGTAACCAACCAAGAGACCCAGTACTTC
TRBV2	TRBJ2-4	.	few	CARRDNKNIQYF	TGTGCCAGAAGGGACAACAAAAACATTCAGTACTTC
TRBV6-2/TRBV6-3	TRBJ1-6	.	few	CASSHDRSSYNSPLHF	TGTGCCAGCAGCCACGACAGGAGCTCCTATAATTCACCCCTCCACTTT
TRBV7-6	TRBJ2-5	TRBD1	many	CASSLDWQGAETQYF	TGTGCCAGCAGCTTAGATTGGCAGGGGGCTGAGACCCAGTACTTC
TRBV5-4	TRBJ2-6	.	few	CASSPGWQGLKGANVLTF	TGTGCCAGCAGCCCTGGTTGGCAGGGGCTGAAGGGGGCCAACGTCCTGACTTTC
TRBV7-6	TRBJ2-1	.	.	CASSLDSWGEGYNEQFF	TGTGCCAGCAGCTTAGACTCATGGGGGGAAGGCTACAATGAGCAGTTCTTC
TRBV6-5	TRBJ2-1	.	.	CASSYSGSPANRDEQFF	TGTGCCAGCAGTTACTCGGGGAGTCCCGCCAACCGCGATGAGCAGTTCTTC
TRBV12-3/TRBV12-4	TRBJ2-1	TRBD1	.	CASSRQGPSPYNEQFF	TGTGCCAGCAGTCGACAGGGGCCCTCTCCATATAATGAGCAGTTCTTC
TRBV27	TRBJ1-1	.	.	CASSPGYRNTEAFF	TGTGCCAGCAGCCCGGGGTATCGGAACACTGAAGCTTTCTTT
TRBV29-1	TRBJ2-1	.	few	CSVEDGVRDEQFF	TGCAGCGTTGAAGATGGGGTTCGCGATGAGCAGTTCTTC
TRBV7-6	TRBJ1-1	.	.	CASSRSGNTEAFF	TGTGCCAGCAGCCGGTCGGGAAACACTGAAGCTTTCTTT
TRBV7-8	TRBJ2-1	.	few	CASSSRDRSYNEQFF	TGTGCCAGCAGCTCTCGCGACAGATCCTACAATGAGCAGTTCTTC
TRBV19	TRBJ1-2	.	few	CASSILATDYGYTF	TGTGCCAGTAGTATACTCGCGACAGACTATGGCTACACCTTC
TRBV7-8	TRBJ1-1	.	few	CASSSIRGAETEAFF	TGTGCCAGCAGCTCTATTCGGGGGGCTGAGACTGAAGCTTTCTTT
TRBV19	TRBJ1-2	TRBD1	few	CASSPYVSYRGTDGYTF	TGTGCCAGTAGTCCCTACGTTTCTTACAGGGGCACGGATGGCTACACCTTC
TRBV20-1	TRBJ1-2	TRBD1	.	CSARDLTGASLPYGYTF	TGCAGTGCTAGAGATCTGACAGGGGCCAGCCTCCCCTATGGCTACACCTTC
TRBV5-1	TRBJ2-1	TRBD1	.	CASSWDRGSSYNEQFF	TGCGCCAGCAGCTGGGACAGGGGGAGCTCCTACAATGAGCAGTTCTTC
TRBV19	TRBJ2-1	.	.	CASSIHINEQFF	TGTGCCAGTAGTATTCACATCAATGAGCAGTTCTTC
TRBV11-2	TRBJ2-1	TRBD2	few	CASSRLAGTYNEQFF	TGTGCCAGCAGCCGACTAGCGGGGACCTACAATGAGCAGTTCTTC
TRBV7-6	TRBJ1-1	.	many	CASSFGVTEAFF	TGTGCCAGCAGCTTTGGGGTTACTGAAGCTTTCTTT
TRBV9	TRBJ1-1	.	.	CASSAGQTNTEAFF	TGTGCCAGCAGCGCCGGACAGACGAACACTGAAGCTTTCTTT
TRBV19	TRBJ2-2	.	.	CASSIVSITGELFF	TGTGCCAGTAGTATTGTCTCTATCACCGGGGAGCTGTTTTTT
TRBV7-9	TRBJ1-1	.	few	CASSSIGGVTEAFF	TGTGCCAGCAGCTCCATCGGAGGGGTCACTGAAGCTTTCTTT
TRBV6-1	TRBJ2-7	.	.	CATLIQGTAYEQYF	TGTGCCACCTTAATACAGGGAACGGCCTACGAGCAGTACTTC
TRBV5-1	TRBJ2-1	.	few	CASRESYNEQFF	TGCGCCAGCCGGGAGTCCTACAATGAGCAGTTCTTC
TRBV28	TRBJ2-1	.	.	CASSLGMGRSYNEQFF	TGTGCCAGCAGTTTAGGTATGGGCCGATCCTACAATGAGCAGTTCTTC
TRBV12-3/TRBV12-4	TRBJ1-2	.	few	CASSNGGAYGYTF	TGTGCCAGCAGCAATGGGGGGGCCTATGGCTACACCTTC
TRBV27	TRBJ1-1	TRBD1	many	CASSLTGRDTEAFF	TGTGCCAGCAGCTTGACAGGGAGGGACACTGAAGCTTTCTTT
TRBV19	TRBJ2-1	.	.	CASSIMYQRSYNEQFF	TGTGCCAGTAGTATTATGTACCAGCGGAGTTACAATGAGCAGTTCTTC
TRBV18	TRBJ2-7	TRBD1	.	CASSPPERGPHEQYF	TGTGCCAGCTCACCACCGGAGAGGGGGCCCCACGAGCAGTACTTC
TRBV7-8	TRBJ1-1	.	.	CASSFGHINTEAFF	TGTGCCAGCAGCTTTGGGCACATCAACACTGAAGCTTTCTTT
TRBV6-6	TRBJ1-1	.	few	CASSTKDGSEAFF	TGTGCCAGCAGTACCAAGGACGGGTCTGAAGCTTTCTTT
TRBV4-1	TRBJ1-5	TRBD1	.	CASSQETGGVGNQPQHF	TGCGCCAGCAGCCAAGAAACAGGGGGCGTTGGCAATCAGCCCCAGCATTTT
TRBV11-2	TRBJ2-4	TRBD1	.	CASSYPGQLKNIQYF	TGTGCCAGCAGCTATCCGGGACAGCTTAAAAACATTCAGTACTTC
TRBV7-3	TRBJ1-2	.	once	CANSSPRGPGNGYTF	TGTGCCAACAGCTCGCCCAGGGGACCTGGCAATGGCTACACCTTC
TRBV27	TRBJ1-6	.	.	CASNPGSYNSPLHF	TGTGCCAGCAATCCCGGCTCCTATAATTCACCCCTCCACTTT
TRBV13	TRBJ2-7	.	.	CASSRRTYEQYF	TGTGCCAGCAGCCGACGGACCTACGAGCAGTACTTC